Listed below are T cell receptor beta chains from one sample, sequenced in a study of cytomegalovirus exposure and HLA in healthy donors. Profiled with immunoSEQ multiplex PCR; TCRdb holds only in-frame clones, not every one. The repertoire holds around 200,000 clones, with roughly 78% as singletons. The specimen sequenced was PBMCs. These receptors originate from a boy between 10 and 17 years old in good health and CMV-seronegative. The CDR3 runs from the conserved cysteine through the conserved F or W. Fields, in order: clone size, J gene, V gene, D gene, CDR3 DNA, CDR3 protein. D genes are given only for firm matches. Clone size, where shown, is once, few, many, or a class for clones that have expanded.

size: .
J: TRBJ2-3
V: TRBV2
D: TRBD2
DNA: TGTGCCAGCAGTGAAGCGTTTGGCGGGAGTCGAGATACGCAGTATTTT
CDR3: CASSEAFGGSRDTQYF

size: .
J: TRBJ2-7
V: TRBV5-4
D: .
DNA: TGTGCCAGCAGCATAAGAAGGGGGAGAGAATACGAGCAGTACTTC
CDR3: CASSIRRGREYEQYF

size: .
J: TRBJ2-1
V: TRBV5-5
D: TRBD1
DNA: TGTGCCAGCAGCCCGGAGTTCAGGACAGGATACAATGAGCAGTTCTTC
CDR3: CASSPEFRTGYNEQFF

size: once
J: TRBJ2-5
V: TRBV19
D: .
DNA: TGTGCCAGTAGTATTACCCCAGGGTACCAAGAGACCCAGTACTTC
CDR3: CASSITPGYQETQYF

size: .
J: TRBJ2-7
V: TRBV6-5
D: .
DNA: TGTGCCAGCAGTTACTCAGAGGGCTCCTACGAGCAGTACTTC
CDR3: CASSYSEGSYEQYF

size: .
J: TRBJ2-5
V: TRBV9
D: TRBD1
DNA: TGTGCCAGCAGCGTAGGGGGCGGGACAGGGGGCGTCGAGACCCAGTACTTC
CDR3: CASSVGGGTGGVETQYF

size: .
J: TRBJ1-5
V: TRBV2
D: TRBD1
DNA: TGTGCCAGCAGTGTGGGACAGGGTCATCAGCCCCAGCATTTT
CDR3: CASSVGQGHQPQHF

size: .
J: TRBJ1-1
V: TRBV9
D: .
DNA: TGTGCCAGCAGCGTAGGAAGGAGGGACCCCCGACAGAAAACTGAAGCTTTCTTT
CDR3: CASSVGRRDPRQKTEAFF

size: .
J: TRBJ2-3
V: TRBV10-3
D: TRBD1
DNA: TGTGCCATCAGGTCACAGGGGGCCCCAGATACGCAGTATTTT
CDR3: CAIRSQGAPDTQYF

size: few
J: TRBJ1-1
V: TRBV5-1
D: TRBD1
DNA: TGCGCCAGCAGCTTCTGGGACAGCTCAAACACTGAAGCTTTCTTT
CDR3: CASSFWDSSNTEAFF

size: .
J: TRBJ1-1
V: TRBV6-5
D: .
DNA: TGTGCCAGCAGTTACTCAGACAGCTCGAACACTGAAGCTTTCTTT
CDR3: CASSYSDSSNTEAFF

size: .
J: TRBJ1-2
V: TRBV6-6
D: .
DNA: TGTGCCAGCAGTTACGGAGAAGTATCCTCGACGGGCTACACCTTC
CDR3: CASSYGEVSSTGYTF

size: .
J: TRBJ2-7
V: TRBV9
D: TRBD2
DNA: TGTGCCAGCAGCGTAGGGACTAGCGGGGTCTACGAGCAGTACTTC
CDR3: CASSVGTSGVYEQYF

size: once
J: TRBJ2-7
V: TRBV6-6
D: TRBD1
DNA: TGTGCCAGCAGTCCAGGGACAGGGGGCTTCGGGTCCGAGCAGTACTTC
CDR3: CASSPGTGGFGSEQYF

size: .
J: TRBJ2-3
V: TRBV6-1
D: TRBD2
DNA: TGTGCCAGCAGTGAAGCTAGCGGGAGCCCAGATACGCAGTATTTT
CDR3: CASSEASGSPDTQYF

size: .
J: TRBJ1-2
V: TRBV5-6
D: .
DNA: TGTGCCAGCAGCCCTCGGAGCGCCTATGGCTACACCTTC
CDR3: CASSPRSAYGYTF

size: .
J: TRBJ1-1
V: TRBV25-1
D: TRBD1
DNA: TGTGCCAGCAGTGTTTTTCTCAATACAGGGGGGACTGAAGCTTTCTTT
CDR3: CASSVFLNTGGTEAFF

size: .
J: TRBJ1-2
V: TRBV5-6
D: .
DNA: TGTGCCAGCAGCCTCGACAGGTATGGCTACACCTTC
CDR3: CASSLDRYGYTF

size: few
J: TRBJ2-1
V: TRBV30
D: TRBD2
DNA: TGTGCCTGGAGTGCCACTAGCGGATTGGATGAGCAGTTCTTC
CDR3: CAWSATSGLDEQFF

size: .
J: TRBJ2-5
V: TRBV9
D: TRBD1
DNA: TGTGCCAGCAGCGTAGCAGGGACAGGCCAAGAGACCCAGTACTTC
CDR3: CASSVAGTGQETQYF

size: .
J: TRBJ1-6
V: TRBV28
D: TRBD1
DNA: TGTGCCAGCAGTTTTTCGGACAGGGCGGATAATTCACCCCTCCACTTT
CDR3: CASSFSDRADNSPLHF

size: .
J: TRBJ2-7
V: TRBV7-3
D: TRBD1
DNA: TGTGCCAGCAGCCCATCGCCGACCAAAGGACAGGGTGAGTTTTATGACGAGCAGTACTTC
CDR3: CASSPSPTKGQGEFYDEQYF

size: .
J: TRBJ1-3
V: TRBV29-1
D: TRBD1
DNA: TGCAGCGCTGTGGGACAGGGGGCACAAAACACCATATATTTT
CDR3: CSAVGQGAQNTIYF

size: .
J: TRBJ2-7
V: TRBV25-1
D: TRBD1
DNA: TGTGCCAGCAGTGCTCCGGGACAGGGGGCGAACGAGCAGTACTTC
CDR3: CASSAPGQGANEQYF